This TCR beta chain was identified during a study of radiotherapy plus CTLA-4 blockade in lung cancer. Whole-study results and caveats: Radiotherapy with ipilimumab was followed by blood expansion of tumor-derived clones. Increased serum interferon-beta after radiation also reportedly predicted response strongly.

Patients had chemo-refractory metastatic non-small-cell lung cancer and received focal radiation plus CTLA-4 blockade that used ipilimumab. Germline CDR1 is SGHRS and CDR2 is YFSETQ. The CDR3 length is 16 residues. The trim removed 4 bases at V and 2 bases at J, leaving 10 bases unmatched. The table came from immunoSEQ multiplex PCR; TCRdb's copy has only in-frame clones and leaves some out. In the table there are roughly 98,000 clones, 80% to 85% of which are singletons. In regard to this clone: Its antigen is currently unknown.

Here the sequenced sample was peripheral blood, taken from a patient treated with radiotherapy plus ipilimumab. V gene TRBV5-1 combines with J gene TRBJ1-2, with 8 bases fitting TRBD1. The clonotype was recovered from a human donor with non-small cell lung cancer who had a partial response to radiotherapy plus ipilimumab. CDR3 sequence reads: CASSLPQGQGNYGYTF. The CDR3 nucleotides are TGCGCCAGCAGCCTCCCCCAAGGACAGGGCAACTATGGCTACACCTTC. Based on the CDR3 plus reference TRBV5-1 and TRBJ1-2, the full variable domain is KAGVTQTPRYLIKTRGQQVTLSCSPISGHRSVSWYQQTPGQGLQFLFEYFSETQRNKGNFPGRFSGRQFSNSRSEMNVSTLELGDSALYLCASSLPQGQGNYGYTFGSGTRLTVV.